The 31 T cell receptor beta chains below all came from one sample that was sequenced in a study of CDR3 diversity in severe acne. One entry per CDR3 protein results from TCRdb running MiXCR on the PCR reads. The top ten clones hold 9.5% to 15% of a sample with over 90,000 distinct CDR3 sequences, 51% of them seen once. What was sequenced was blood. These receptors came from a male donor with acne.

The chain is built from TRBV5-6 and TRBJ2-5, with 8 bases lining up with TRBD2. Germline loops: CDR1 SGHDT, CDR2 YYEEEE. V lost 8 bases to trimming and J lost 5 bases; unmatched junction nucleotides: 8. The CDR3 totals 13 residues. CDR3 residues: CASASGRGETQYF. The CDR3, as DNA: TGTGCCAGTGCCAGCGGGAGAGGTGAGACCCAGTACTTC.

The V call is TRBV7-9, the J call TRBJ1-1, with D unclear. Germline CDR1 SEHNR, CDR2 FQNEAQ (reference sequence). The V end lost 5 bases, the J end lost 4 bases, and 8 bases lay between the germline ends. CDR3 length: 12 residues. The CDR3 DNA reads TGTGCCAGCAGCCAGACATTCACTGAAGCTTTCTTT. As protein: CASSQTFTEAFF.

J is TRBJ2-7 and V is TRBV29-1; the D gene could be TRBD1 or TRBD2 (5 bases each). The CDR3 has 10 residues. Per the germline V gene, CDR1 is SQVTM and CDR2 is ANQGSEA. V lost 6 bases and J lost 10, with 13 bases in between. The CDR3 DNA reads as TGCAGCGTCGGGGAGTGGGACCAGTACTTC. Its protein is CSVGEWDQYF.

This clonotype came up once. This chain uses TRBV2 with TRBJ2-4; maybe TRBD1 (7 bases). The CDR3 has 14 residues. Trimming left V 5 bases short and J 9 bases short, with 17 bases between. The V gene's germline CDR1 is SNHLY and CDR2 FYNNEI. The CDR3 coding sequence is TGTGCCAGCAGTTACAGCGTCAGGGGGGCCATTCAGTACTTC. Translation: CASSYSVRGAIQYF.

The rearrangement links TRBV6-1 to TRBJ2-5; tentative D call: TRBD2 (6 bases). With 2 bases removed from V and 5 bases from J, the gap between germline ends came to 15 bases. This CDR3 has 15 residues. CDR1 is MNHNS, CDR2 SASEGT, per germline. The CDR3 nucleotides are TGTGCCAGCAGTGAACTACTGGCGGGGTTGGAGACCCAGTACTTC. It is translated as CASSELLAGLETQYF.

This clonotype was counted ten times or more. The chain has TRBV20-1 and TRBJ1-1, with D possibly TRBD1 on 6 matching bases. CDR1 is DFQATT and CDR2 is SNEGSKA in the germline V gene (reference sequence). Trimming took 5 bases from V and 4 from J, leaving 20 bases between them. There are 15 residues in the CDR3. The CDR3 coding sequence is TGCAGTGCTCTGGCGGGGCCGCAGGGGCGCACTGAAGCTTTCTTT. It is translated as CSALAGPQGRTEAFF.

This chain connects TRBV13 to TRBJ2-1, with D possibly matching TRBD1 (6 bases). The CDR3 contains 11 residues. With 2 bases removed from V and 10 bases from J, the gap between germline ends came to 6 bases. Looked up from germline, CDR1 is PRHDT and CDR2 is FYEKMQ (reference sequence). CDR3 DNA sequence: TGTGCCAGCAGCTTACAGGGGGAGCAGTTCTTC. This gives the protein CASSLQGEQFF.

The chain employs TRBV13 and TRBJ2-7; the D call may be TRBD1 or TRBD2 (5 bases each). CDR3 length: 13 amino acids. The ends were cut back, 1 base at V and 5 bases at J, with 9 bases in the middle. Germline V lookup: CDR1 PRHDT, CDR2 FYEKMQ (reference sequence). The CDR3 region is CASSLDLGHEQYF. CDR3 DNA: TGTGCCAGCAGCTTAGATCTGGGACACGAGCAGTACTTC.

The genes are TRBV9 and TRBJ1-1; D gene ambiguous. The germline gives CDR1 SGDLS, CDR2 YYNGEE. The CDR3 loop spans 11 amino acids. V shed 7 bases and J shed 2 bases, with 6 bases lying between them. CDR3 amino acids: CASLYNTEAFF. CDR3 coding DNA: TGTGCCAGCCTCTACAACACTGAAGCTTTCTTT.

This clonotype showed up just once. At one end, the junction sequence differs from germline, possibly due to a read error. This chain connects TRBV7-6 to TRBJ2-5; D call uncertain. Germline values: CDR1 SGHVS, CDR2 FNYEAQ. CDR3 size: 15 residues. CDR3 residues: CASSLAAMPRETQYF. CDR3 nucleotide sequence: TGTGCTAGCAGCTTAGCTGCGATGCCTCGAGAGACCCAGTACTTC.

The CDR3 spells CASSRGGDTEAFF. DNA for the CDR3: TGTGCCAGTAGTCGGGGGGGAGACACTGAAGCTTTCTTT. The chain uses TRBV19 and TRBJ1-1, with D possibly TRBD1 on 5 matching bases. In germline, CDR1 is LNHDA, CDR2 SQIVND (reference sequence). The CDR3 has 13 residues. V lost 5 bases and J lost 3, with 10 bases in between.

V and J are TRBV7-8 and TRBJ2-7, with 12 bases lining up with TRBD1. Germline CDR1 and CDR2: SGHVS and FQNEAQ. Trimming removed 3 bases from V and 6 bases from J; junction bases left unmatched: 9. There are 16 residues in the CDR3. CDR3 region: CASSLKAGTGGREQYF. DNA for the CDR3: TGTGCCAGCAGCTTGAAGGCCGGGACAGGGGGCCGCGAGCAGTACTTC.

This clonotype has at least ten counts. The CDR3 DNA reads TGTGCCAGCAGCTTGGGGGGGAATCATACAGGGCGTTCTGAGCAGTTCTTC. Its protein product is CASSLGGNHTGRSEQFF. The V call is TRBV11-3, the J call TRBJ2-1, with D possibly matching TRBD2 (7 bases). The CDR3 is made up of 17 amino acids. Trimming took off 3 bases at V and 9 bases at J, with 24 bases between the two ends. Germline CDR1 is SGHNT and CDR2 is YENEEA.

The chain recombines TRBV9 with TRBJ2-6; D could derive from TRBD1 or TRBD2 (7 bases each). Germline assignment: CDR1 SGDLS and CDR2 YYNGEE. V was trimmed by 7 bases and J by 4 bases, leaving 18 bases between them. The CDR3 runs to 16 residues. The CDR3 nucleotides are TGTGCCAGCGGACAGCAGGGGGGGTCCGGGGCCAACGTCCTGACTTTC. It codes for CASGQQGGSGANVLTF. The full variable domain, in which reference TRBV9 and TRBJ2-6 provide the parts outside the CDR3, is DSGVTQTPKHLITATGQRVTLRCSPRSGDLSVYWYQQSLDQGLQFLIQYYNGEERAKGNILERFSAQQFPDLHSELNLSSLELGDSALYFCASGQQGGSGANVLTFGAGSRLTVL.

The V and J genes are TRBV30 and TRBJ2-7; 10 bases are a match to TRBD2. The CDR3 covers 13 residues. With 5 bases clipped from V and 3 bases from J, the junction kept 4 bases outside the gene matches. Looked up from germline, CDR1 is GTSNPN and CDR2 is SVGIG (reference sequence). The CDR3 loop reads CAWLAGGLYEQYF. CDR3 nucleotides: TGTGCCTGGTTAGCGGGAGGACTCTACGAGCAGTACTTC.

About this clonotype: The junction does not match germline at one end; this may be a read error. The J gene is TRBJ1-5, the V gene TRBV10-3; no definite D call. This CDR3 has 16 residues. Germline V CDR1 and CDR2: ENHRY, SYGVKD. The CDR3 bases are TGTGCCAGCAGTCCCCTCCTCATTTCGGGCAATCAGCCCCAGCATTTT. It is translated as CASSPLLISGNQPQHF.

Many counts were recorded for this clonotype. The V call is TRBV6-2 or TRBV6-3, the J call TRBJ2-3; D is unclear. Germline CDR1 is MNHEY and CDR2 is SVGEGT. Between the trimmed V and J ends, which lost 3 bases and 0 bases, there was a span of 7 bases. The CDR3 is 14 amino acids. The DNA of the CDR3 is TGTGCCAGCAGTTATAGAGCTAGCACAGATACGCAGTATTTT. Its translation: CASSYRASTDTQYF.

The gene calls are TRBV10-3 and TRBJ2-3; 12 nucleotides agree with TRBD1. Looked up from germline, CDR1 is ENHRY and CDR2 is SYGVKD. The trim removed 10 bases at V and 5 bases at J, leaving 7 bases unmatched. This CDR3 contains 14 residues. The CDR3 is CASRDRGQGDTQYF. The CDR3 DNA reads as TGTGCCAGCAGGGACAGGGGGCAAGGAGATACGCAGTATTTT.

A word on this clonotype: One junction end disagrees with the germline gene, perhaps due to a read error. The chain recombines TRBV10-3 with TRBJ2-7; D perhaps matches TRBD2 (6 bases). The CDR3 sequence is 14 residues long. Germline CDR1 is ENHRY and CDR2 is SYGVKD. The CDR3: CASSPLGGRYEQYF. The DNA for the CDR3 is TGTGCCAGCAGTCCACTCGGGGGACGCTACGAGCAGTACTTC.

To note about this clonotype: Possible read error: a much larger clone is one base away. The chain carries TRBV19 and TRBJ2-1; weak D call: TRBD2 (5 bases). The CDR3 totals 14 residues. Trimming removed 5 bases from V and 11 bases from J, with 19 bases in between. Germline V gene lookup returns CDR1 LNHDA and CDR2 SQIVND (reference sequence). The CDR3 is CASSQGGVGNQQFF. DNA for the CDR3: TGTGCCAGTAGTCAAGGTGGAGTCGGGAATCAGCAGTTCTTC.

The chain employs TRBV20-1 and TRBJ2-7; 12 positions match TRBD2. The germline gives CDR1 DFQATT, CDR2 SNEGSKA (reference sequence). This CDR3 region has 12 residues. In DNA form, the CDR3 reads TGCAGCGGGCTAGCGGGAGGGACCGAGCAGTACTTC. Amino acids: CSGLAGGTEQYF.

Many counts were recorded for this clonotype. The rearrangement uses TRBV24-1 and TRBJ2-4, with 7 positions matching TRBD2. The CDR3 runs to 12 residues. Germline trimming cut 9 bases from V and 3 bases from J; bases unmatched to any gene: 1. Germline CDR1 and CDR2: KGHDR and SFDVKD. The CDR3 DNA follows: TGTGCCACCGGGGAGGGCAAAAACATTCAGTACTTC. Translation gives CATGEGKNIQYF.

As concerns this clonotype: A much bigger clone sits one base away, suggesting this may be a read error. The V call is TRBV6-4, the J call TRBJ2-3; D is unresolved. The J call is doubtful: the DNA matches TRBJ1-5 better. CDR1 MRHNA and CDR2 SNTAGT come from the germline V gene. The CDR3 is 15 residues long. CDR3 in amino acids: CASSEDLYSTDTQHF. CDR3 nucleotide sequence: TGTGCCAGCAGTGAAGACCTTTACAGCACAGATACGCAGCATTTT.

The chain combines TRBV19 with TRBJ2-1; TRBD1 matches at 7 bases. Germline values: CDR1 LNHDA, CDR2 SQIVND (reference sequence). Germline trimming cut 4 bases from V and 9 bases from J; bases unmatched to any gene: 6. The CDR3 is 13 residues long. The CDR3 region has the DNA TGTGCCAGTAGTAAGACAGGGAGTGTTGAGCAGTTCTTC. Translation gives CASSKTGSVEQFF.

Ten or more counts support this clonotype. The chain links TRBV13 to TRBJ1-5; no clear D gene. The CDR3 length is 12 residues. The V gene's germline CDR1 is PRHDT and CDR2 FYEKMQ (reference sequence). V was pared by 5 bases and J by 5 bases, with 7 bases between. The CDR3 is CASSEYDQPQHF. As DNA, the CDR3 is TGTGCCAGCAGCGAGTATGATCAGCCCCAGCATTTT.

The rearrangement links TRBV15 to TRBJ1-2; D is uncertain. This CDR3 has 17 residues. Germline values: CDR1 LNHNV, CDR2 YYDKDF (reference sequence). The V gene lost 0 bases and the J gene lost 3 bases, with 17 bases spanning the gap. CDR3 sequence reads: CATSRDTRVDGDYGYTF. CDR3 nucleotides: TGTGCCACCAGCAGAGATACTCGCGTGGATGGAGACTATGGCTACACCTTC.

There are many counts of this clonotype. The chain combines TRBV9 with TRBJ2-1, with D possibly being TRBD1 (6 bases). CDR3 size: 15 residues. Deletions cut 0 bases from V and 5 bases from J, with 12 bases between. Germline-derived CDR1 and CDR2 are SGDLS and YYNGEE. CDR3 loop: CASSVDQGPNNEQFF. In nucleotides, the CDR3 is TGTGCCAGCAGCGTAGATCAGGGGCCCAACAATGAGCAGTTCTTC.

With respect to this clonotype: This could be a read error, since a much larger clone is one nucleotide away. The gene calls are TRBV12-3 or TRBV12-4 and TRBJ2-2; perhaps TRBD2 as D (5 bases). V was shortened by 3 bases and J by 6 bases, with 14 bases between the two germline ends. The CDR3 contains 15 residues. The CDR3 sequence: CASSFRGRVPGELFF. CDR3 nucleotide sequence: TGTGCCAGCAGTTTTCGGGGAAGAGTGCCCGGGGAGCTGTTTTTT.

This clonotype has just a few counts. The chain carries TRBV30 and TRBJ2-1; 7 bases fit TRBD2. The J segment lost 1 base and the V segment lost 5 bases, leaving 2 bases of the junction unmatched. Germline V CDR1 and CDR2: GTSNPN, SVGIG (reference sequence). The CDR3 extends over 13 amino acids. The CDR3 spells CAWGAGSYNEQFF. The DNA for the CDR3 is TGTGCCTGGGGAGCGGGATCCTACAATGAGCAGTTCTTC.

The V gene is TRBV25-1, the J gene TRBJ2-5; no definite D call. Per germline, CDR1 MGHDK and CDR2 SYGVNS. This CDR3 contains 17 residues. Trimming took off 5 bases at V and 0 bases at J, with 19 bases between the two ends. CDR3 sequence: CASSPLTGGPYQETQYF. DNA of the CDR3: TGTGCCAGCAGTCCCCTCACGGGCGGCCCGTACCAAGAGACCCAGTACTTC.

The genes are TRBV9 and TRBJ1-2, with D uncertain. Germline CDR1 and CDR2: SGDLS and YYNGEE. Trimming stripped 2 bases from V and 0 bases from J, with 5 bases between. This CDR3 is built from 13 residues. The CDR3 coding sequence is TGTGCCAGCAGCGTCGATACTAACTATGGCTACACCTTC. This gives the protein CASSVDTNYGYTF.